Sequencing of this TCR beta chain was carried out in a study of T cells in tuberculosis. Whole-study findings and limits: Active tuberculosis patients had shorter CDR3-alpha; the beta difference was nonsignificant.

Produced via immunoSEQ multiplex PCR; TCRdb's table is partial and in-frame only. The table has some 41,000 clones, around 94% seen once. Concerning this clone: Its antigen is as yet unknown.

Germline V gene sequence: CDR1 MDHEN, CDR2 SYDVKM. This CDR3 region has 15 residues. V shed 5 bases and J shed 1 base, with 12 bases lying between them. This sequence was found in a donor aged 10-29 years with latent tuberculosis or without tuberculosis infection. Some clones in this sample may be carry-over from other donors' samples. The gene calls are TRBV28 and TRBJ1-3; no clear D. Specimen: PBMCs. Written as DNA, the CDR3 is TGTGCCAGCAGTGTCTCTCCTTTTTCTGGAAACACCATATATTTT. Its protein is CASSVSPFSGNTIYF.